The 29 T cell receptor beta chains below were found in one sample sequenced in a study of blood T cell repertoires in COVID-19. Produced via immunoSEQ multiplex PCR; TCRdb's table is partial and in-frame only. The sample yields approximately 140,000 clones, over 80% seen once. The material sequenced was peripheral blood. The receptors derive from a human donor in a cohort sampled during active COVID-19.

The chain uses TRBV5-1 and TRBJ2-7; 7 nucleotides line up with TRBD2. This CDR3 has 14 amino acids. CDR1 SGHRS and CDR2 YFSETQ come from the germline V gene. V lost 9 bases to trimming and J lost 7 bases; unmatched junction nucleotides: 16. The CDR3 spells CANRRGTGGLEQYF. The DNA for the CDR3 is TGCGCCAACAGGCGGGGGACTGGTGGGCTGGAGCAGTACTTC.

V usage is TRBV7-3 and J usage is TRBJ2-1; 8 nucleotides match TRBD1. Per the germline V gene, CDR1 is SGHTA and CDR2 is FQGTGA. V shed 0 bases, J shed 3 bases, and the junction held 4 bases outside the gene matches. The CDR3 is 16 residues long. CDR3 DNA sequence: TGTGCCAGCAGCTTAACTACAGGGGGTGTCTACAATGAGCAGTTCTTC. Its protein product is CASSLTTGGVYNEQFF.

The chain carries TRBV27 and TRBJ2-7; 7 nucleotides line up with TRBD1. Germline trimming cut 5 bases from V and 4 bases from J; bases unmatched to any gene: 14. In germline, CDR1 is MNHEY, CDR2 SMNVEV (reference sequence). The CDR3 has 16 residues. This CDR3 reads CASSAAGTVNSYEQYF. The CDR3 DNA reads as TGTGCCAGCAGTGCGGCCGGGACAGTTAATTCATACGAGCAGTACTTC.

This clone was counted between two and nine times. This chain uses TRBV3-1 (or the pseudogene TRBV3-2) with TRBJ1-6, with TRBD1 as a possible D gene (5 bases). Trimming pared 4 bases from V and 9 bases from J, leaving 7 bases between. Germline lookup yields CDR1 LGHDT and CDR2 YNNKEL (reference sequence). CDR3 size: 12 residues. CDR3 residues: CASSPQGSPLHF. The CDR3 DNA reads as TGTGCCAGCAGCCCTCAGGGTTCACCCCTCCACTTT.

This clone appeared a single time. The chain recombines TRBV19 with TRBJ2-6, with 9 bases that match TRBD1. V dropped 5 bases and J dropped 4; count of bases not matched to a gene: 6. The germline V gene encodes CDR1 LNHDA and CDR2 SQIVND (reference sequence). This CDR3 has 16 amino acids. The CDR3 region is CASSPGTGYGANVLTF. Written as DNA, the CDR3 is TGTGCCAGTAGTCCCGGGACAGGGTACGGGGCCAACGTCCTGACTTTC.

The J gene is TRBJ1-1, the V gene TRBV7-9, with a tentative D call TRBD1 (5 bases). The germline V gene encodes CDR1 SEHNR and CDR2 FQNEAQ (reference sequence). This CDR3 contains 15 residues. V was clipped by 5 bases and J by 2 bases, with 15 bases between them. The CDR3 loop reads CASSPHLGGNTEAFF. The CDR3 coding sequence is TGTGCCAGCAGCCCTCATCTCGGGGGTAACACTGAAGCTTTCTTT. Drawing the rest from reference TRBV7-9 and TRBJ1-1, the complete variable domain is DTGVSQNPRHKITKRGQNVTFRCDPISEHNRLYWYRQTLGQGPEFLTYFQNEAQLEKSRLLSDRFSAERPKGSFSTLEIQRTEQGDSAMYLCASSPHLGGNTEAFFGQGTRLTVV.

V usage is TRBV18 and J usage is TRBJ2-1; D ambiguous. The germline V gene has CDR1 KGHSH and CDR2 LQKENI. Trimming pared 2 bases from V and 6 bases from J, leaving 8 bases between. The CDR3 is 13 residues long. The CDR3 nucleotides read TGTGCCAGCTCACCAGCAGGTCTCAATGAGCAGTTCTTC. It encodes CASSPAGLNEQFF. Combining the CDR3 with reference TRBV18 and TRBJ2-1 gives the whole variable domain NAGVMQNPRHLVRRRGQEARLRCSPMKGHSHVYWYRQLPEEGLKFMVYLQKENIIDESGMPKERFSAEFPKEGPSILRIQQVVRGDSAAYFCASSPAGLNEQFFGPGTRLTVL.

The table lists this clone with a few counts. CDR3 nucleotide sequence: TGTGCCAGCAGCTTTCAGGGGGGGACAGGGGAGCAGTACTTC. This encodes CASSFQGGTGEQYF. V gene TRBV11-2 combines with J gene TRBJ2-7; 9 bases match TRBD1. With V trimmed by 3 bases and J by 7 bases, 7 bases remained unmatched. CDR3 length: 14 amino acids. CDR1 SGHAT and CDR2 FQNNGV come from the germline V gene.

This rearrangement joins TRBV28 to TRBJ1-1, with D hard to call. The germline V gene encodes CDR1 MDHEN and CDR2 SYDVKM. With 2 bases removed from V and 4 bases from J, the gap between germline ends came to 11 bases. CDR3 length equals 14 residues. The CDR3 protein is CASSLMRVSTEAFF. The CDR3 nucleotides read TGTGCCAGCAGTTTAATGAGGGTTAGCACTGAAGCTTTCTTT.

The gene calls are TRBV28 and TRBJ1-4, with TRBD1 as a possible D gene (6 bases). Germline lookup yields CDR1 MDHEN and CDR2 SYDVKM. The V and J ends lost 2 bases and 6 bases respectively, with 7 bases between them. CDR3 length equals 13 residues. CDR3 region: CASSLGGDEKLFF. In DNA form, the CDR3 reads TGTGCCAGCAGTTTAGGGGGCGATGAAAAACTGTTTTTT. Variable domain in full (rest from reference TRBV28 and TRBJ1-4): DVKVTQSSRYLVKRTGEKVFLECVQDMDHENMFWYRQDPGLGLRLIYFSYDVKMKEKGDIPEGYSVSREKKERFSLILESASTNQTSMYLCASSLGGDEKLFFGSGTQLSVL.

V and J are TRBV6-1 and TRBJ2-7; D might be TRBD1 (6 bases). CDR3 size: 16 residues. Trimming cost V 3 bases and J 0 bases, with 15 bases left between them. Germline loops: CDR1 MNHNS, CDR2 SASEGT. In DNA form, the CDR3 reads TGTGCCAGCAGTGACCTTGACAGGACCCTCTCCTACGAGCAGTACTTC. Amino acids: CASSDLDRTLSYEQYF.

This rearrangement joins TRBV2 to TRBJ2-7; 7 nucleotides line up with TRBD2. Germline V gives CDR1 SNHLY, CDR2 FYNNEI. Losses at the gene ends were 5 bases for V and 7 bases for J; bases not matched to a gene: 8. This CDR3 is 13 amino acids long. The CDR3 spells CASSRDGGMEQYF. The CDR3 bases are TGTGCCAGCAGTCGGGACGGGGGGATGGAGCAGTACTTC.

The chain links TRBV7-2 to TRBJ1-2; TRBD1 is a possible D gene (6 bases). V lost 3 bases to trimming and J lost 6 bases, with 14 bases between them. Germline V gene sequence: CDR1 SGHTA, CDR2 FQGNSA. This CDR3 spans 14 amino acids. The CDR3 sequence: CASSFYRQEDGYTF. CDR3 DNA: TGTGCCAGCAGCTTTTATAGACAGGAGGATGGCTACACCTTC.

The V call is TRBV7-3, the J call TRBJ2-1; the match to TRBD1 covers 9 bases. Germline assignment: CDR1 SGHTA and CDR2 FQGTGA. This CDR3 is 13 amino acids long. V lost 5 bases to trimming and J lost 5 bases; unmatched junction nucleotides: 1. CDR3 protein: CASSRDRDNEQFF. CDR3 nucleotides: TGTGCCAGCAGCCGGGACAGGGACAATGAGCAGTTCTTC.

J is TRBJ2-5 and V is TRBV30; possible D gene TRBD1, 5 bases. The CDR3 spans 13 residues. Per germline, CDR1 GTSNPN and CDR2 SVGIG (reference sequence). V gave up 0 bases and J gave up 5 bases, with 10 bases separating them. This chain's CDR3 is CAWSVRGAETQYF. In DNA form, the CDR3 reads TGTGCCTGGAGTGTGCGTGGGGCGGAGACCCAGTACTTC.

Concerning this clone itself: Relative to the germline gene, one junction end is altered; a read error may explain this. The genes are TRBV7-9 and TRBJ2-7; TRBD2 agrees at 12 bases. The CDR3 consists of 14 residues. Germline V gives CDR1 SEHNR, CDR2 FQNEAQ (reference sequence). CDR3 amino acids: CASSLAGGRYEQYF. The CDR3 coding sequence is TGTGCCAGCAGCCTAGCGGGAGGGAGGTACGAGCAGTACTTC.

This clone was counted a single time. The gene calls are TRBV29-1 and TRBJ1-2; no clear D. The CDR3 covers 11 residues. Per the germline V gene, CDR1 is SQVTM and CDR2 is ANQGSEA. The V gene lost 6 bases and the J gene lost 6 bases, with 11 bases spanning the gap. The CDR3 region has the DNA TGCAGCGTCGGCGCGGCCCATGGCTACACCTTC. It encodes CSVGAAHGYTF.

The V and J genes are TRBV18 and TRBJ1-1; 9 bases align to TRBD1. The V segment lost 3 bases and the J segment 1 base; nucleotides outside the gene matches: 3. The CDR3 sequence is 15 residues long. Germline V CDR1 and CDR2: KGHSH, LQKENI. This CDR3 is CASSPRTGENTEAFF. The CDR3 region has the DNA TGTGCCAGCTCACCCCGGACAGGGGAGAACACTGAAGCTTTCTTT.

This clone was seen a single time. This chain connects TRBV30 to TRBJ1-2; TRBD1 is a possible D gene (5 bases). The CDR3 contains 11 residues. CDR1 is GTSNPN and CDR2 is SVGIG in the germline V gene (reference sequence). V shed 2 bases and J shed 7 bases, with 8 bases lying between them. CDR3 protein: CAWSLGGGYTF. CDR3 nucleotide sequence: TGTGCCTGGAGTTTGGGGGGTGGCTACACCTTC.

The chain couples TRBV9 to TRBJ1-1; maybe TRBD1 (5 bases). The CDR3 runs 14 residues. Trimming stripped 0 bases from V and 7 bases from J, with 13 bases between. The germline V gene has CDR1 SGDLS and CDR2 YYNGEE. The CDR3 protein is CASSVVDPGGEAFF. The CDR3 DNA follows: TGTGCCAGCAGCGTAGTTGACCCCGGGGGTGAAGCTTTCTTT. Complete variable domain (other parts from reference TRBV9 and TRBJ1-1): DSGVTQTPKHLITATGQRVTLRCSPRSGDLSVYWYQQSLDQGLQFLIQYYNGEERAKGNILERFSAQQFPDLHSELNLSSLELGDSALYFCASSVVDPGGEAFFGQGTRLTVV.

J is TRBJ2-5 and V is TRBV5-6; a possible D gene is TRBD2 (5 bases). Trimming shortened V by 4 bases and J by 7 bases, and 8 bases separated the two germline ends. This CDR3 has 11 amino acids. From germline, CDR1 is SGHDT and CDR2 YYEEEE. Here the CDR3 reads CASSNAGTQYF. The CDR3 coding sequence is TGTGCCAGCAGCAATGCGGGGACCCAGTACTTC.

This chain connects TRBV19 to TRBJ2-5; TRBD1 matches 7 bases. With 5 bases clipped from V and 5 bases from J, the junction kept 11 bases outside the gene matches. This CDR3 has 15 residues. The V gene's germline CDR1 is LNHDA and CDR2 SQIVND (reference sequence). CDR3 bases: TGTGCCAGTAGTCTGGGGACAGCCAAAACGGAGACCCAGTACTTC. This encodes CASSLGTAKTETQYF.

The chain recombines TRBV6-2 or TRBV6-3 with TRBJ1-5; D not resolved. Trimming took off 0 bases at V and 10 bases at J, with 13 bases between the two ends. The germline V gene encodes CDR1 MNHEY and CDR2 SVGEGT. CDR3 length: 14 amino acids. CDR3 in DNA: TGTGCCAGCAGTTACTCGACCCGAGGGCAACCCCAGCATTTT. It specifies CASSYSTRGQPQHF.

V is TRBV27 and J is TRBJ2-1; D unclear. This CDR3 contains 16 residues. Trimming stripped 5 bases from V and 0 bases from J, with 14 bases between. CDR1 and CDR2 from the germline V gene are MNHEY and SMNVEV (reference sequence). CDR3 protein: CASSTRIAPSYNEQFF. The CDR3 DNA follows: TGTGCCAGCAGTACACGAATAGCCCCCTCCTACAATGAGCAGTTCTTC.

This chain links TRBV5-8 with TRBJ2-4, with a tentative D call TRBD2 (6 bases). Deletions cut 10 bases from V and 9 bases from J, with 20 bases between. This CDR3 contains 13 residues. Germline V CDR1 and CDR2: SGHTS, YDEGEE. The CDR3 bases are TGTGCCGGTGGAGGGCAGGCCGATCGCATTCAGTACTTC. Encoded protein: CAGGGQADRIQYF.

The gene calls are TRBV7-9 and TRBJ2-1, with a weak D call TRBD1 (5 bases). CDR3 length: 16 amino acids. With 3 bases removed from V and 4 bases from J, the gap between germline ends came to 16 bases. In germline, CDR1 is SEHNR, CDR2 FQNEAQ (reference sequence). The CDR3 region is CASSLGRSAGYNEQFF. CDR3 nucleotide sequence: TGTGCCAGCAGCTTGGGTCGTTCTGCAGGGTACAATGAGCAGTTCTTC.

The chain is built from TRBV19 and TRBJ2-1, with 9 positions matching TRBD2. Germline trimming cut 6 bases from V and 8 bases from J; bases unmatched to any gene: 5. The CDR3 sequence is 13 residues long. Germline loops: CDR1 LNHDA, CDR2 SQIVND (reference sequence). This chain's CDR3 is CASSAGGPYEQFF. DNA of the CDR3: TGTGCCAGTAGCGCGGGAGGGCCCTATGAGCAGTTCTTC.

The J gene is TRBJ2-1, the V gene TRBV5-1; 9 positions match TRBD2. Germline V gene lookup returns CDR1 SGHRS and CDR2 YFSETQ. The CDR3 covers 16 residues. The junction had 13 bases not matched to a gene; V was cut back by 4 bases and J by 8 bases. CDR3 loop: CASSPGREGLGHEQFF. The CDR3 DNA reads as TGCGCCAGCAGCCCGGGGCGGGAGGGCCTGGGGCATGAGCAGTTCTTC.

In nucleotides, the CDR3 is TGTGCCATCAGTGAGGATGGGTCAGCGCAATACAATGAGCAGTTCTTC. Protein product: CAISEDGSAQYNEQFF. The chain has TRBV10-3 and TRBJ2-1; no firm D call. The V and J ends lost 2 bases and 4 bases respectively, with 15 bases between them. Germline loops: CDR1 ENHRY, CDR2 SYGVKD. The CDR3 covers 16 residues.